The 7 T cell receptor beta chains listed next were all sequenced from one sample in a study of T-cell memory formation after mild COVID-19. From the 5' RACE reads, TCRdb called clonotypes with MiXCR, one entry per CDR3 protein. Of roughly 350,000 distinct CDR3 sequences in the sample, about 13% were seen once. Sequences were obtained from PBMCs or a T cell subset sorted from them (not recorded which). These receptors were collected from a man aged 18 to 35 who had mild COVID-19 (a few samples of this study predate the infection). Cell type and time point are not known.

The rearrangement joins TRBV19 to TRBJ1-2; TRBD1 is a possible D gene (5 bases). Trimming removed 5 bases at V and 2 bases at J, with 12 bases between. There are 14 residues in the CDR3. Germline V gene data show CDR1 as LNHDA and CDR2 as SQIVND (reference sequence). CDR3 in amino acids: CASSGGDSNYGYTF. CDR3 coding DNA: TGTGCCAGTAGTGGGGGAGACTCGAACTATGGCTACACCTTC.

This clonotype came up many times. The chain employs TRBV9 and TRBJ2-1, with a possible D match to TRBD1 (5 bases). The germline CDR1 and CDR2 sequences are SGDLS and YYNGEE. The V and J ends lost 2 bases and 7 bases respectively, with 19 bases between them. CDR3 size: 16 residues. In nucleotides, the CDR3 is TGTGCCAGCAGCGTCGTCAGGGTGGGCCCGTTGAATGAGCAGTTCTTC. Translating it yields CASSVVRVGPLNEQFF.

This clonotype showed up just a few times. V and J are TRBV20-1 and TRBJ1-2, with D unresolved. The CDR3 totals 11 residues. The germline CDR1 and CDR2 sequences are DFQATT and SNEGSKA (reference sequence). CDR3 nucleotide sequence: TGCAGGGGCCGTAGTAACTATGGCTACACCTTC. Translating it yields CRGRSNYGYTF.

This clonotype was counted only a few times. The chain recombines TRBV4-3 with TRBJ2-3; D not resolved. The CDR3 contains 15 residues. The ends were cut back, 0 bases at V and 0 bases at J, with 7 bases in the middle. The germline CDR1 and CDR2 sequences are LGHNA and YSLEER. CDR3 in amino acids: CASSQDLLSTDTQYF. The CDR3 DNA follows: TGCGCCAGCAGCCAAGATCTACTAAGCACAGATACGCAGTATTTT.

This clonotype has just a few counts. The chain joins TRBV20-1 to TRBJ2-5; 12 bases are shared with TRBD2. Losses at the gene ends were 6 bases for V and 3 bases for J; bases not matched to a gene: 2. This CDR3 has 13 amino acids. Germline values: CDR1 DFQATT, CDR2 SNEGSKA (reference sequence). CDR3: CSARTSGKETQYF. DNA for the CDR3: TGCAGTGCCCGGACTAGCGGGAAAGAGACCCAGTACTTC.

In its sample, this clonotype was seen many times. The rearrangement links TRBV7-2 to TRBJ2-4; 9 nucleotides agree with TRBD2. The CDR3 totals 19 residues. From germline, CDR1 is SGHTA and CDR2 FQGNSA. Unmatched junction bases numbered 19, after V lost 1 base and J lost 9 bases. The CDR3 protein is CASSLGSGLASFTGGIQYF. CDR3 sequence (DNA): TGTGCCAGCAGCTTAGGGTCCGGACTAGCGAGCTTCACCGGTGGCATTCAGTACTTC.

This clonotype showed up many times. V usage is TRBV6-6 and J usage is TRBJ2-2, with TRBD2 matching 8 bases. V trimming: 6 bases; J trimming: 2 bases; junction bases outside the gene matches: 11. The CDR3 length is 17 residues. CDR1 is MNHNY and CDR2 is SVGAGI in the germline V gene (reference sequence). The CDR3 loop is CASSRRRGLVNTGELFF. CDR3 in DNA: TGTGCCAGCAGCCGCCGCAGGGGACTAGTAAACACCGGGGAGCTGTTTTTT.